This entry features one T cell receptor (beta chain) sequence. Its target is unknown. The data are from a study of T cell responses to AZD1222 COVID-19 vaccine. General observations from the study: Variant regions that are unmutated are reportedly the target of nearly half of spike-specific TCRs. A rise in Spike-specific TCR breadth and depth followed two AZD1222 doses. Mapped onto spike, vaccine-associated CD4 TCRs spanned it and were dominant at 160-218 and 743-854. Clonal diversity may have been underestimated, and the donors were mostly white British, with more females than males.

Assay used: immunoSEQ multiplex PCR; TCRdb lists only in-frame clones, some missing. The table includes some 74,000 clones, 90% detected once. V trimming: 5 bases; J trimming: 2 bases; junction bases outside the gene matches: 8. This CDR3 region has 15 residues. From germline, CDR1 is MNHEY and CDR2 SVGEGT. The specimen was peripheral blood, collected 28 days after the second AZD1222 dose. The chain carries TRBV6-2 or TRBV6-3 and TRBJ2-7; TRBD1 agrees at 8 bases. The TCR comes from an adult who received the AZD1222 COVID-19 vaccine. DNA of the CDR3: TGTGCCAGCAGTACAGTGACAGGGGCAACCTACGAGCAGTACTTC. Translation: CASSTVTGATYEQYF.